Shown below are 21 T cell receptor beta chains from a single sample sequenced in a study of blood T cell repertoires in COVID-19. Only in-frame clones appear in the TCRdb table, and some are missing; sequencing was by immunoSEQ multiplex PCR. The sample holds 150,000 to 200,000 clones; 87% are singletons and the top ten take approximately 21%. Sequenced material: peripheral blood. The receptors originated from a man in his sixties with active or convalescent COVID-19.

This rearrangement joins TRBV5-1 to TRBJ2-3, with D possibly being TRBD2 (6 bases). Germline V gene sequence: CDR1 SGHRS, CDR2 YFSETQ. V gave up 0 bases and J gave up 2 bases, with 13 bases separating them. The CDR3 loop spans 16 amino acids. Written as DNA, the CDR3 is TGCGCCAGCAGCTTGGATGGGGCGGGATCCACAGATACGCAGTATTTT. This translates into CASSLDGAGSTDTQYF.

V usage is TRBV10-3 and J usage is TRBJ1-2, with 10 positions matching TRBD1. The CDR3 covers 15 residues. CDR1 and CDR2 (germline): ENHRY, SYGVKD. J gave up 8 bases and V 2 bases, and 8 bases lay outside the gene matches. The CDR3 region has the DNA TGTGCCATCAGTGAGGCGACAGGGGGCAATGGCGGCTACACCTTC. Translation: CAISEATGGNGGYTF.

This rearrangement joins TRBV7-2 to TRBJ2-3; 9 bases match TRBD2. Germline CDR1 SGHTA, CDR2 FQGNSA. The CDR3 length is 17 residues. The junction had 16 bases not matched to a gene; V was cut back by 5 bases and J by 7 bases. The CDR3 DNA reads as TGTGCCAGCAGCCCGGGGGGGGCTAGCGGGATCGTATATACGCAGTATTTT. It specifies CASSPGGASGIVYTQYF.

Written as DNA, the CDR3 is TGTGCCAGCAGCCTAAGACGGACAGGGTTAAATGAAAAACTGTTTTTT. Its protein product is CASSLRRTGLNEKLFF. The V call is TRBV7-9, the J call TRBJ1-4, with 8 bases that match TRBD1. Germline V gene lookup returns CDR1 SEHNR and CDR2 FQNEAQ (reference sequence). The V segment lost 5 bases and the J segment 5 bases; nucleotides outside the gene matches: 10. This CDR3 spans 16 amino acids.

The chain is built from TRBV2 and TRBJ2-7; 9 bases match TRBD1. The CDR3 is made up of 12 amino acids. With 3 bases clipped from V and 12 bases from J, the junction kept 6 bases outside the gene matches. In germline, CDR1 is SNHLY, CDR2 FYNNEI. The DNA for the CDR3 is TGTGCCAGCAGTGACCGGGACAGGGTGCCGTACTTC. Translation: CASSDRDRVPYF.

The gene calls are TRBV12-3 or TRBV12-4 and TRBJ1-1, with D tentatively TRBD1 (5 bases). Trimming stripped 7 bases from V and 11 bases from J, with 17 bases between. CDR3 length: 12 amino acids. CDR3 DNA: TGTGCCAGCAATACCCCACTGGGGCTCGCTTTCTTT. Amino acid sequence: CASNTPLGLAFF.

The chain combines TRBV5-6 with TRBJ1-4; the match to TRBD1 covers 8 bases. The CDR3 has 17 amino acids. The V gene end was trimmed by 1 base and the J gene end by 0 bases; junction bases not matched to a gene: 5. Germline-derived CDR1 and CDR2 are SGHDT and YYEEEE. The DNA for the CDR3 is TGTGCCAGCAGCTTGTACCAGGGGGCTGCAACTAATGAAAAACTGTTTTTT. Its translation: CASSLYQGAATNEKLFF. The full variable domain, in which reference TRBV5-6 and TRBJ1-4 provide the parts outside the CDR3, is DAGVTQSPTHLIKTRGQQVTLRCSPKSGHDTVSWYQQALGQGPQFIFQYYEEEERQRGNFPDRFSGHQFPNYSSELNVNALLLGDSALYLCASSLYQGAATNEKLFFGSGTQLSVL.

The CDR3 DNA sequence: TGTGCCAGCAGTTCGTTAGATACGCAGTATTTT. Translating gives CASSSLDTQYF. The chain recombines TRBV27 with TRBJ2-3; D ambiguous. Germline values: CDR1 MNHEY, CDR2 SMNVEV (reference sequence). Trimming took 4 bases from V and 5 from J, leaving 4 bases between them. This CDR3 comprises 11 residues.

The rearrangement uses TRBV19 and TRBJ2-7, with a tentative D call TRBD2 (5 bases). Deletions cut 8 bases from V and 3 bases from J, with 8 bases between. The CDR3 contains 11 residues. Per germline, CDR1 LNHDA and CDR2 SQIVND (reference sequence). CDR3 amino acids: CASLEDYEQYF. Written as DNA, the CDR3 is TGTGCCAGTCTGGAGGACTACGAGCAGTACTTC.

This sequence joins TRBV5-1 and TRBJ1-6; tentatively, D is TRBD1 (5 bases). CDR1 is SGHRS and CDR2 is YFSETQ in the germline V gene. The ends were cut back, 0 bases at V and 9 bases at J, with 13 bases in the middle. The CDR3 sequence is 15 residues long. The chain's CDR3 is CASSLGGAVGSPLHF. CDR3 nucleotide sequence: TGCGCCAGCAGCTTGGGCGGGGCTGTAGGTTCACCCCTCCACTTT.

This sequence joins TRBV7-8 and TRBJ2-5; 13 nucleotides align to TRBD2. The trim removed 4 bases at V and 5 bases at J, leaving 7 bases unmatched. Germline values: CDR1 SGHVS, CDR2 FQNEAQ. The CDR3 spans 16 residues. CDR3 loop: CASSSTSGGGLETQYF. The DNA of the CDR3 is TGTGCCAGCAGCTCCACTAGCGGGGGGGGTCTGGAGACCCAGTACTTC.

V usage is TRBV6-6 and J usage is TRBJ1-6, with D unclear. The CDR3 sequence is 15 residues long. Looked up from germline, CDR1 is MNHNY and CDR2 is SVGAGI (reference sequence). Trimming took 5 bases from V and 10 from J, leaving 18 bases between them. The CDR3 bases are TGTGCCAGCAGTCCGTTAGATGAGGGAAGATCACCCCTCCACTTT. Translation gives CASSPLDEGRSPLHF.

V gene TRBV10-3 combines with J gene TRBJ2-1, with a possible D match to TRBD2 (7 bases). The length of the CDR3 is 12 residues. Germline CDR1 reads ENHRY; CDR2 reads SYGVKD. The V and J ends lost 7 bases and 10 bases respectively, with 14 bases between them. The CDR3 DNA follows: TGTGCCATCACGGGGACGGGGGGCGAGCAGTTCTTC. Translated, it gives CAITGTGGEQFF.

The chain recombines TRBV7-3 with TRBJ2-2; maybe TRBD1 (5 bases). V was clipped by 3 bases and J by 1 base, with 9 bases between them. CDR1 is SGHTA, CDR2 FQGTGA, per germline. This CDR3 comprises 15 residues. The DNA for the CDR3 is TGTGCCAGCAGCTTTTCAACAGGGAACACCGGGGAGCTGTTTTTT. It is translated as CASSFSTGNTGELFF.

CDR3 sequence (DNA): TGCGCCAGCAGCAAGACAGGGGGGATCGAGACCCAGTACTTC. Translated, it gives CASSKTGGIETQYF. This chain connects TRBV5-1 to TRBJ2-5; 9 nucleotides align to TRBD1. Germline lookup yields CDR1 SGHRS and CDR2 YFSETQ. This CDR3 contains 14 residues. V was clipped by 4 bases and J by 5 bases; unmatched bases: 6. Supplemented by reference TRBV5-1 and TRBJ2-5, the full variable domain reads KAGVTQTPRYLIKTRGQQVTLSCSPISGHRSVSWYQQTPGQGLQFLFEYFSETQRNKGNFPGRFSGRQFSNSRSEMNVSTLELGDSALYLCASSKTGGIETQYFGPGTRLLVL.

The V and J genes are TRBV7-3 and TRBJ1-1; 8 bases are a match to TRBD1. Losses at the gene ends were 5 bases for V and 5 bases for J; bases not matched to a gene: 10. Germline V gene data show CDR1 as SGHTA and CDR2 as FQGTGA. This CDR3 contains 15 residues. The CDR3 DNA is TGTGCCAGCAGCGCCCAGGGGGCTGGTAGGACTGAAGCTTTCTTT. Its translation: CASSAQGAGRTEAFF.

V is TRBV4-1 and J is TRBJ2-2, with TRBD2 matching over 12 bases. The CDR3 covers 18 residues. J lost 5 bases, V lost 1 base, and 8 bases had no gene match. Germline V gene sequence: CDR1 MGHRA, CDR2 YSYEKL. The CDR3 region has the DNA TGCGCCAGCAGCCAAGTTGGGCTAGCGGGGGGGCGGACCGGGGAGCTGTTTTTT. Residues: CASSQVGLAGGRTGELFF.

The chain joins TRBV18 to TRBJ1-1, with D possibly matching TRBD1 (5 bases). This CDR3 has 13 residues. Germline-derived CDR1 and CDR2 are KGHSH and LQKENI. V dropped 5 bases and J dropped 1 base, with 8 bases sitting between them. DNA of the CDR3: TGTGCCAGCTCATGGGACTGGAACACTGAAGCTTTCTTT. Its translation: CASSWDWNTEAFF.

Only a few counts were recorded for this clone. This chain connects TRBV5-5 to TRBJ2-3; 7 bases match TRBD2. CDR3 size: 14 residues. Germline CDR1 SGHKS, CDR2 YYEKEE (reference sequence). Trimming took 4 bases from V and 2 from J; bases not matched to a gene: 4. The CDR3 nucleotides read TGTGCCAGCAGCATCCGGGACTACACAGATACGCAGTATTTT. It encodes CASSIRDYTDTQYF.

The gene calls are TRBV7-9 and TRBJ2-7; 9 nucleotides align to TRBD1. With V trimmed by 2 bases and J by 6 bases, 2 bases remained unmatched. The CDR3 consists of 13 residues. Germline CDR1 SEHNR, CDR2 FQNEAQ (reference sequence). The CDR3 DNA reads TGTGCCAGCAGCTTAAGACAGGGGGGCGAGCAGTACTTC. Translated: CASSLRQGGEQYF.

The gene calls are TRBV9 and TRBJ2-4; TRBD1 agrees at 7 bases. The germline CDR1 and CDR2 sequences are SGDLS and YYNGEE. The CDR3 runs to 15 residues. V trimming: 4 bases; J trimming: 5 bases; junction bases outside the gene matches: 9. CDR3 sequence: CASSREGQLENIQYF. CDR3 bases: TGTGCCAGCAGCAGAGAGGGACAGTTGGAAAACATTCAGTACTTC.